The following is a TCR beta chain sequence with its context. Deletions cut 8 bases from V and 8 bases from J, with 16 bases between. The CDR3 is made up of 13 amino acids. Germline CDR1 is SNHLY and CDR2 is FYNNEI. This sample is part of a study of OX40 agonist ivuxolimab in advanced cancers. Study context: Those enrolled were about 80% male, with a mean age of roughly 60 years and ages from 23 to 79.

TCRdb's table, derived via immunoSEQ multiplex PCR, lists solely in-frame clones and lacks some. The table shows about 94,000 clones, with nearly 90% occurring only once. The clonotype comes from an adult with an advanced solid tumor such as melanoma, head and neck, liver or kidney cancer. The chain uses TRBV2 and TRBJ1-3; D is unresolved. Sequenced material: CD4+ or CD8+ T cells sorted from blood, taken in a trial of the OX40 agonist ivuxolimab. CDR3 coding DNA: TGTGCCAGCGCAACGGGTTTCGGAGACACCATATATTTT. Amino acid sequence: CASATGFGDTIYF.